Described below is a single T cell receptor beta chain sequence and its context. Its antigen is unidentified. The entry originates in a study of cytomegalovirus exposure and HLA in healthy donors. General observations from the study: A later analysis linked a missense DCLRE1C variant to TCR beta V- and J-gene trimming. The study labeled 164 TCR beta chains cytomegalovirus-associated. The dataset shows that most TCR sequences were rare, while some public TCRs occurred in many donors.

The PCR employed 60 Vbeta primers together with 13 Jbeta primers. Libraries were prepared by immunoSEQ multiplex PCR; TCRdb keeps only in-frame clonotypes and omits some of them. The repertoire consists of 130,000 or so clones, with 81% occurring once and the leading ten covering about 2%. The source is a woman in her thirties or forties in good health and CMV-seronegative. Sample: PBMCs.

CDR3 sequence reads: CATSSLYSGQSNSPLHF. CDR3 coding DNA: TGTGCCACCAGCAGCTTATATTCGGGACAGTCAAATTCACCCCTCCACTTT. The chain is built from TRBV15 and TRBJ1-6; 7 bases are shared with TRBD1. The V gene's germline CDR1 is LNHNV and CDR2 YYDKDF (reference sequence). The CDR3 has 17 residues. J was trimmed by 7 bases and V by 3 bases; bases with no gene match: 12.